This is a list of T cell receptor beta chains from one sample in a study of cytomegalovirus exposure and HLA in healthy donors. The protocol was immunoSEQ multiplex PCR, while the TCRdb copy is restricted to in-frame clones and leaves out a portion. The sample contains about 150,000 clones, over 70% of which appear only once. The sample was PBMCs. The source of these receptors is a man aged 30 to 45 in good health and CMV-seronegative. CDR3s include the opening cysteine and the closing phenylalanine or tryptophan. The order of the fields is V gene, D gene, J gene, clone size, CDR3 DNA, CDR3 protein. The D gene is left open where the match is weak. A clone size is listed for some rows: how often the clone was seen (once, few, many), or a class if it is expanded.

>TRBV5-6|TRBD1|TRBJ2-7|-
TGTGCCAGCAGCTCCGGGACAGGGAACTACGAGCAGTACTTC
CASSSGTGNYEQYF
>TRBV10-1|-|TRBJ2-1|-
TGCGCCAGCAGTGAGTCCGGTCTGGGAGTGCATGAGCAGTTCTTC
CASSESGLGVHEQFF
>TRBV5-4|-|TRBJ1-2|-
TGTGCCAGCAGCTTGGGACAGAGCTTTAGTGGGGATGGCTACACCTTC
CASSLGQSFSGDGYTF
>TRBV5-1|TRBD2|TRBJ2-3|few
TGCGCCAGCAGCGTACTAGCGGACACAGATACGCAGTATTTT
CASSVLADTDTQYF
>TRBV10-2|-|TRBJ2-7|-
TGCGCCAGCAGTGAGTTAGGGCTAGCACCCTACGAGCAGTACTTC
CASSELGLAPYEQYF
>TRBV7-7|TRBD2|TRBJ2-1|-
TGTGCCAGCAGCCCAGGGACTAGCGGGAATTCGGTATACAATGAGCAGTTCTTC
CASSPGTSGNSVYNEQFF
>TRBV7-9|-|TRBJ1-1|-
TGTGCCAGCAGCTTTGACAGACCTGAAGCTTTCTTT
CASSFDRPEAFF
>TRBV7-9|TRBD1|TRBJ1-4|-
TGTGCCAGCAGCTCCACCGGACAGGGATTAAGGGAAAAACTGTTTTTT
CASSSTGQGLREKLFF
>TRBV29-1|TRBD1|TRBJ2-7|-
TGCAGCGGGCAGGGACAGAACTACGAGCAGTACTTC
CSGQGQNYEQYF
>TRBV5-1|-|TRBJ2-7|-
TGCGCCAGCAGCTTGGCCGGGAGTGACTACGAGCAGTACTTC
CASSLAGSDYEQYF
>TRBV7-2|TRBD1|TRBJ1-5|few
TGTGCCAGCAGCTTAGGGACAGGCGGACCCCAGCATTTT
CASSLGTGGPQHF
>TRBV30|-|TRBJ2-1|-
TGTGCCTGGACCCCGGGGAGCTCCTACAATGAGCAGTTCTTC
CAWTPGSSYNEQFF
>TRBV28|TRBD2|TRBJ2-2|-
TGTGCCAGCAGCCTAGCGGGAGGGTGGGAGCTGTTTTTT
CASSLAGGWELFF
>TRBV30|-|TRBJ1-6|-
TGTGCCTGGAGCGCTTACTCGGGTAATTCACCCCTCCACTTT
CAWSAYSGNSPLHF
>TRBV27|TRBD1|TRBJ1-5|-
TGTGCTAGCAGATCGGGACAGGGCCGTAGTCAGCCCCAGCATTTT
CASRSGQGRSQPQHF
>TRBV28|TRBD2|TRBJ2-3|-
TGTGCCAGCAGTTCATATGCTAGCGGGAACACAGATACGCAGTATTTT
CASSSYASGNTDTQYF
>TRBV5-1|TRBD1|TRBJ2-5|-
TGCGCCAGCAGGCATGGGACAGAAGAGACCCAGTACTTC
CASRHGTEETQYF
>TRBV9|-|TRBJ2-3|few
TGTGCCAGCAGCGTAGTAGCCCCGGATACGCAGTATTTT
CASSVVAPDTQYF
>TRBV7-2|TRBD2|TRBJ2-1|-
TGTGCCAGCAGCGCCAGACCGGGACTAGCTCCCAATGAGCAGTTCTTC
CASSARPGLAPNEQFF
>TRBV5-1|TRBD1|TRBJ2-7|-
TGCGCCAGCAGCTGGGGACAGGGTCCCTACGAGCAGTACTTC
CASSWGQGPYEQYF
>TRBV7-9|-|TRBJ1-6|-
TGTGCCAGCAGCTTAGAGAGCGCTTCACCCCTCCACTTT
CASSLESASPLHF
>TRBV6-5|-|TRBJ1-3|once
TGTGCCAGCAGTTACTCGAGCGCCCCCACCGGAAACACCATATATTTT
CASSYSSAPTGNTIYF
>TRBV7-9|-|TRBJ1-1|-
TGTGCCAGCATAGGAACAGCCCGGAGGGCTGAAGCTTTCTTT
CASIGTARRAEAFF
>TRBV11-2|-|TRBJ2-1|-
TGTGCCAGCAGCGCCGCGGGGAGCTCCTACAATGAGCAGTTCTTC
CASSAAGSSYNEQFF
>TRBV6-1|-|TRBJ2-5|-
TGTGCCAGCAGTACCAGGGGAGAGACCCAGTACTTC
CASSTRGETQYF
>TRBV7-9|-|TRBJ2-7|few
TGTGCCAGCAGCTTAGCGCAGGCAGGGCTTACCTACGAGCAGTACTTC
CASSLAQAGLTYEQYF
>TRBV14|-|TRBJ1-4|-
TGTGCCAGCAGCCTGGGACTGACGAATGAAAAACTGTTTTTT
CASSLGLTNEKLFF